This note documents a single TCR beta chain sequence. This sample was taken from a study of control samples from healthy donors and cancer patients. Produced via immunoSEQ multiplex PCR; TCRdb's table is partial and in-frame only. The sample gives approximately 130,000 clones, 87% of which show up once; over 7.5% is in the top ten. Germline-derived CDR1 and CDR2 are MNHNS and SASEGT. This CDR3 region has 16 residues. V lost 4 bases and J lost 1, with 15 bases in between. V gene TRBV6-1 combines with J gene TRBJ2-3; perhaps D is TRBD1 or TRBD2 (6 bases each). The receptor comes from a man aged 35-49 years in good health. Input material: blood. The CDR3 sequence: CASSAGRGRGTDTQYF. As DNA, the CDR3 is TGTGCCAGCAGTGCCGGACGGGGGCGCGGCACAGATACGCAGTATTTT.